The following is a T cell receptor beta chain sequence with its context. This entry belongs to a study of blood T cell repertoires in COVID-19. The CDR3 covers 14 residues. Germline V gene sequence: CDR1 SGHAT, CDR2 FQNNGV. V was cut by 2 bases and J by 4 bases, with 12 bases left in between. TCRdb keeps only in-frame clones here, not all; method: immunoSEQ multiplex PCR. This repertoire shows almost 65,000 clones, approximately 88% found once; its top ten account for about 43%. This sequence joins TRBV11-2 and TRBJ2-7; D unclear. The sequenced sample was peripheral blood. The sequence was collected from a woman in her sixties or seventies with COVID-19, enrolled during active disease. Here the CDR3 reads CASSLTAGKYEQYF. The CDR3 nucleotides read TGTGCCAGCAGCTTAACCGCAGGCAAGTACGAGCAGTACTTC.